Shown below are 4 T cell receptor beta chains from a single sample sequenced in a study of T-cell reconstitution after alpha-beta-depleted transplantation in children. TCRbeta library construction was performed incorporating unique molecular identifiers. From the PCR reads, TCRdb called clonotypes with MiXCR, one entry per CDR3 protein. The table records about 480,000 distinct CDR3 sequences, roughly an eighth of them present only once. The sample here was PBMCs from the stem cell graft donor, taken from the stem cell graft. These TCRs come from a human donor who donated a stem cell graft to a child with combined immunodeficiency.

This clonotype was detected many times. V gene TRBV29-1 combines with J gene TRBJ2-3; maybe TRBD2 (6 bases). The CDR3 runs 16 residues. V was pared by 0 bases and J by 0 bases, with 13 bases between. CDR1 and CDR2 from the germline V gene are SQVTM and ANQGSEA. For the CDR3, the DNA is TGCAGCGTTGAAGATCTAGCGAACCCTAGCACAGATACGCAGTATTTT. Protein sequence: CSVEDLANPSTDTQYF.

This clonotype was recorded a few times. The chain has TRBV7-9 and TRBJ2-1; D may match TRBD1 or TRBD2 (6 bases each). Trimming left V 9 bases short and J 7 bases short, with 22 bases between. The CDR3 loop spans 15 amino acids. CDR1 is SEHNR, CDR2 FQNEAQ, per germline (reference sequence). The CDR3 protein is CASTGGGTRLNEQFF. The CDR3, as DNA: TGTGCCAGTACTGGGGGCGGGACCCGTTTGAATGAGCAGTTCTTC.

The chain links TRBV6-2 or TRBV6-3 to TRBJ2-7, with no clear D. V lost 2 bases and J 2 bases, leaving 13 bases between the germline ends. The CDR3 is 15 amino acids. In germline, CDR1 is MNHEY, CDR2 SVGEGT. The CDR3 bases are TGTGCCAGCAGTTACCACCCGACTGCCCCCTACGAGCAGTACTTC. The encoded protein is CASSYHPTAPYEQYF.

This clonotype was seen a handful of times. CDR3 DNA: TGTGCCAGCAGTGAAGTTTTGGCAACAGAGAACTACGAGCAGTACTTC. Protein product: CASSEVLATENYEQYF. V is TRBV6-1 and J is TRBJ2-7; D is uncertain. This CDR3 comprises 16 residues. Germline V CDR1 and CDR2: MNHNS, SASEGT. The V end lost 1 base, the J end lost 3 bases, and 16 bases lay between the germline ends.